Listed below are T cell receptor beta chains from one sample, sequenced in a study of T cell changes during pregnancy in multiple sclerosis. Profiled with immunoSEQ multiplex PCR; TCRdb holds only in-frame clones, not every one. The table includes approximately 88,000 clones, 90% to 95% detected once. Source: peripheral blood, taken in the third trimester of pregnancy. These TCRs come from a female donor with multiple sclerosis, enrolled in a pregnancy study. Each CDR3 is given with its conserved first and last residue. A D gene is named only where the DNA matches it firmly. Not every row has a clone size; where given, it reads once, few, many or a size class.

d_gene: TRBD1; v_gene: TRBV7-9; abundance: NA; j_gene: TRBJ2-1; CDR3nt: TGTGCCAGCAGCTTAGGGACAGGGTACAATGAGCAGTTCTTC; CDR3aa: CASSLGTGYNEQFF
d_gene: NA; v_gene: TRBV6-1; abundance: once; j_gene: TRBJ2-7; CDR3nt: TGTGCCAGCAGTGAAATCGAGGGGCAGTACTTC; CDR3aa: CASSEIEGQYF
d_gene: NA; v_gene: TRBV28; abundance: few; j_gene: TRBJ1-2; CDR3nt: TGTGCCAGCAGTCCTGGGACACCCTATGGCTACACCTTC; CDR3aa: CASSPGTPYGYTF
d_gene: TRBD1; v_gene: TRBV30; abundance: few; j_gene: TRBJ1-1; CDR3nt: TGTGCCTGGAGTCTAATTGGACAGGGTGGGAGAGCTTTCTTT; CDR3aa: CAWSLIGQGGRAFF
d_gene: TRBD1; v_gene: TRBV5-1; abundance: NA; j_gene: TRBJ2-1; CDR3nt: TGCGCCAGCAGCTGGGAGGGACAGGGTAGCGATGAGCAGTTCTTC; CDR3aa: CASSWEGQGSDEQFF
d_gene: NA; v_gene: TRBV5-1; abundance: NA; j_gene: TRBJ2-3; CDR3nt: TGCGCCAGCAGCTTAACAACAGATACGCAGTATTTT; CDR3aa: CASSLTTDTQYF
d_gene: NA; v_gene: TRBV9; abundance: NA; j_gene: TRBJ2-3; CDR3nt: TGTGCCAGCAGCGTGGACCTAGCGAGCACAGATACGCAGTATTTT; CDR3aa: CASSVDLASTDTQYF
d_gene: NA; v_gene: TRBV30; abundance: NA; j_gene: TRBJ2-6; CDR3nt: TGTGCACAGGTCTCTGGGGCCAACGTCCTGACTTTC; CDR3aa: CAQVSGANVLTF
d_gene: TRBD1; v_gene: TRBV30; abundance: NA; j_gene: TRBJ2-1; CDR3nt: TGTGCCTGGGGGGCTCGACAGGGGAATTTCTACAATGAGCAGTTCTTC; CDR3aa: CAWGARQGNFYNEQFF
d_gene: NA; v_gene: TRBV6-4; abundance: NA; j_gene: TRBJ2-3; CDR3nt: TGTGCCAGCAGTGCGGGGGACGACACAGATACGCAGTATTTT; CDR3aa: CASSAGDDTDTQYF
d_gene: NA; v_gene: TRBV2; abundance: NA; j_gene: TRBJ2-6; CDR3nt: TGTGCCAGCAGTGAAAGCTCCGGGGCCAACGTCCTGACTTTC; CDR3aa: CASSESSGANVLTF
d_gene: NA; v_gene: TRBV7-8; abundance: NA; j_gene: TRBJ2-4; CDR3nt: TGTGCCAGCAGCTTAGGGCGGAGGGGTGGGGTGGAAAACATTCAGTACTTC; CDR3aa: CASSLGRRGGVENIQYF
d_gene: TRBD2; v_gene: TRBV15; abundance: NA; j_gene: TRBJ2-3; CDR3nt: TGTGCCACCAGCCGGGCTAGCGGGAGATCCGATACGCAGTATTTT; CDR3aa: CATSRASGRSDTQYF
d_gene: NA; v_gene: TRBV7-2; abundance: NA; j_gene: TRBJ1-4; CDR3nt: TGTGCCAGCAGCTTACACAGGGCTTATTCTAATGAAAAACTGTTTTTT; CDR3aa: CASSLHRAYSNEKLFF
d_gene: TRBD1; v_gene: TRBV30; abundance: few; j_gene: TRBJ1-1; CDR3nt: TGTGCCTGGAAAGACAGGGGGCTTTGGGCTTTCTTT; CDR3aa: CAWKDRGLWAFF
d_gene: TRBD1; v_gene: TRBV7-9; abundance: NA; j_gene: TRBJ2-7; CDR3nt: TGTGCCAGCAGCCCCCGGGACAGGGGTTCCTACGAGCAGTACTTC; CDR3aa: CASSPRDRGSYEQYF
d_gene: NA; v_gene: TRBV27; abundance: once; j_gene: TRBJ2-1; CDR3nt: TGTGCCAGCAGTTTACGGTTTTACAATGAGCAGTTCTTC; CDR3aa: CASSLRFYNEQFF
d_gene: TRBD2; v_gene: TRBV15; abundance: NA; j_gene: TRBJ2-7; CDR3nt: TGTGCCACCGCCGACGCGGCGCGGGAGGTACGAGAGCAGTACTTC; CDR3aa: CATADAAREVREQYF
d_gene: TRBD1; v_gene: TRBV6-1; abundance: once; j_gene: TRBJ2-4; CDR3nt: TGTGCCAGTGAAGAGGGACAGGTTCAGTACTTC; CDR3aa: CASEEGQVQYF
d_gene: NA; v_gene: TRBV5-4; abundance: once; j_gene: TRBJ2-5; CDR3nt: TGTGCCAGCAGCTTGGCCTCAGGGCTCCAAGAGACCCAGTACTTC; CDR3aa: CASSLASGLQETQYF
d_gene: NA; v_gene: TRBV6-5; abundance: NA; j_gene: TRBJ1-1; CDR3nt: TGTGCCAGCAGTACCCAGGGCGGGAGTACTGAAGCTTTCTTT; CDR3aa: CASSTQGGSTEAFF
d_gene: NA; v_gene: TRBV19; abundance: NA; j_gene: TRBJ1-4; CDR3nt: TGTGCCAGTAGTTGGGGGGGTCGAGCTAATGAAAAACTGTTTTTT; CDR3aa: CASSWGGRANEKLFF
d_gene: NA; v_gene: TRBV7-2; abundance: NA; j_gene: TRBJ1-3; CDR3nt: TGTGCCAGCAGCTCAAGTTACAGGGAGCTCTCTGGAAACACCATATATTTT; CDR3aa: CASSSSYRELSGNTIYF
d_gene: NA; v_gene: TRBV4-1; abundance: NA; j_gene: TRBJ2-1; CDR3nt: TGCGCCAGCAGCCAGGAATCAGGAATCCAGCAGTTCTTC; CDR3aa: CASSQESGIQQFF
d_gene: TRBD2; v_gene: TRBV18; abundance: NA; j_gene: TRBJ2-3; CDR3nt: TGTGCCAGCTCACGACGAGCACAGGGGACTAGCGGGAGTCCGACAGATACGCAGTATTTT; CDR3aa: CASSRRAQGTSGSPTDTQYF
d_gene: NA; v_gene: TRBV5-4; abundance: NA; j_gene: TRBJ2-3; CDR3nt: TGTGCCAGCAGCTTACGACTGCCCTTTAAGGGCACAGATACGCAGTATTTT; CDR3aa: CASSLRLPFKGTDTQYF
d_gene: TRBD1; v_gene: TRBV18; abundance: NA; j_gene: TRBJ2-5; CDR3nt: TGTGCCAGCTCACCACGGTTTCGGACAGGGAGAACCCAGTACTTC; CDR3aa: CASSPRFRTGRTQYF
d_gene: TRBD2; v_gene: TRBV28; abundance: NA; j_gene: TRBJ2-1; CDR3nt: TGTGCCAGCAGTTGGGGACTAGCGGGAGGTTCCTACAATGAGCAGTTCTTC; CDR3aa: CASSWGLAGGSYNEQFF
d_gene: NA; v_gene: TRBV2; abundance: once; j_gene: TRBJ2-5; CDR3nt: TGTGCCAGCAGTGCAAACGGGAGTGGGCCAGAGACCCAGTACTTC; CDR3aa: CASSANGSGPETQYF
d_gene: TRBD2; v_gene: TRBV15; abundance: NA; j_gene: TRBJ2-1; CDR3nt: TGTGCCACCAGCAGGCAGACTAGCCGGACTCCCGAGAGGGAGCAGTTCTTC; CDR3aa: CATSRQTSRTPEREQFF
d_gene: NA; v_gene: TRBV7-9; abundance: NA; j_gene: TRBJ2-2; CDR3nt: TGTGCCAGCAGCGAGAGGGACACCGCCATGGAGCTGTTTTTT; CDR3aa: CASSERDTAMELFF
d_gene: TRBD1; v_gene: TRBV5-1; abundance: NA; j_gene: TRBJ2-7; CDR3nt: TGCGCCAGCAGCTTGGGGCAGGGGGCGACCTACGAGCAGTACTTC; CDR3aa: CASSLGQGATYEQYF
d_gene: NA; v_gene: TRBV20-1; abundance: NA; j_gene: TRBJ1-1; CDR3nt: TGCAGTGCTAAACAGGTCACTGAAGCTTTCTTT; CDR3aa: CSAKQVTEAFF
d_gene: NA; v_gene: TRBV6-6; abundance: NA; j_gene: TRBJ2-7; CDR3nt: TGTGCCAGCAGTTACTCATACAAGGAGAAGCACTACGAGCAGTACTTC; CDR3aa: CASSYSYKEKHYEQYF
d_gene: NA; v_gene: TRBV30; abundance: NA; j_gene: TRBJ1-2; CDR3nt: TGTGCCTGGAGTGTACAGGCAGGGCCCTTGATCGGCTACACCTTC; CDR3aa: CAWSVQAGPLIGYTF
d_gene: TRBD2; v_gene: TRBV9; abundance: NA; j_gene: TRBJ2-5; CDR3nt: TGTGCCAGCAGTAATAGCGGGAGTGTAGAGACCCAGTACTTC; CDR3aa: CASSNSGSVETQYF
d_gene: TRBD1; v_gene: TRBV28; abundance: NA; j_gene: TRBJ1-1; CDR3nt: TGTGCCAGCAGTCCGTCGACAGGGGGTTCTCGAGCTTTCTTT; CDR3aa: CASSPSTGGSRAFF
d_gene: NA; v_gene: TRBV5-1; abundance: NA; j_gene: TRBJ1-3; CDR3nt: TGCGCCAGCAGCTTACAGGTCTCTGGAAACACCATATATTTT; CDR3aa: CASSLQVSGNTIYF
d_gene: NA; v_gene: TRBV4-1; abundance: NA; j_gene: TRBJ2-4; CDR3nt: TGCGCCAGCAGCCAAGTATGGCTGGGGCAGGCCAAAAACATTCAGTACTTC; CDR3aa: CASSQVWLGQAKNIQYF
d_gene: TRBD1; v_gene: TRBV30; abundance: NA; j_gene: TRBJ2-1; CDR3nt: TGTGCCTTAATCCGGGACAGGGGTTTTAATGAGCAGTTCTTC; CDR3aa: CALIRDRGFNEQFF
d_gene: NA; v_gene: TRBV27; abundance: NA; j_gene: TRBJ2-6; CDR3nt: TGTGCCAGCAGCCTCCAGGGTTCTGGGGCCAACGTCCTGACTTTC; CDR3aa: CASSLQGSGANVLTF
d_gene: TRBD1; v_gene: TRBV6-4; abundance: NA; j_gene: TRBJ1-2; CDR3nt: TGTGCCAGCAGCCCGACAGTGACAGGGAAAGGGTATGGCTACACCTTC; CDR3aa: CASSPTVTGKGYGYTF
d_gene: TRBD1; v_gene: TRBV27; abundance: NA; j_gene: TRBJ2-7; CDR3nt: TGTGCCAGCAGAATCGGACAGGGGAGCTCCTACGAGCAGTACTTC; CDR3aa: CASRIGQGSSYEQYF
d_gene: NA; v_gene: TRBV5-1; abundance: NA; j_gene: TRBJ2-3; CDR3nt: TGCGCCAGCAGCTTGGCGGGGAGCCTTAGTCTATCTAGCACAGATACGCAGTATTTT; CDR3aa: CASSLAGSLSLSSTDTQYF
d_gene: NA; v_gene: TRBV7-2; abundance: NA; j_gene: TRBJ2-5; CDR3nt: TGTGCCAGCAGCTTAATTTCCCAATACTACCAAGAGACCCAGTACTTC; CDR3aa: CASSLISQYYQETQYF
d_gene: NA; v_gene: TRBV28; abundance: NA; j_gene: TRBJ1-2; CDR3nt: TGTGCCAGCGGGGGGGAGGGGCCGACCAACTATGGCTACACCTTC; CDR3aa: CASGGEGPTNYGYTF
d_gene: TRBD2; v_gene: TRBV27; abundance: NA; j_gene: TRBJ2-1; CDR3nt: TGTGCCAGCAGTACACTGGGACTAGCGGGGGTCTACAATGAGCAGTTCTTC; CDR3aa: CASSTLGLAGVYNEQFF
d_gene: TRBD1; v_gene: TRBV5-8; abundance: NA; j_gene: TRBJ2-7; CDR3nt: TGTGCCAGCAGCCCTTGGGACAGAGAAAACTACGAGCAGTACTTC; CDR3aa: CASSPWDRENYEQYF
d_gene: NA; v_gene: TRBV29-1; abundance: NA; j_gene: TRBJ2-5; CDR3nt: TGCAGCGTGGGAGAGACTAGAAAGGAGACCCAGTACTTC; CDR3aa: CSVGETRKETQYF
d_gene: NA; v_gene: TRBV5-1; abundance: NA; j_gene: TRBJ2-1; CDR3nt: TGCGCCAGCAGCATACAGGGTAATGAGCAGTTCTTC; CDR3aa: CASSIQGNEQFF
d_gene: NA; v_gene: TRBV28; abundance: NA; j_gene: TRBJ2-3; CDR3nt: TGTGCCAGCAGTTTGGGGTGGCGGGATAGCACAGATACGCAGTATTTT; CDR3aa: CASSLGWRDSTDTQYF
d_gene: TRBD1; v_gene: TRBV27; abundance: NA; j_gene: TRBJ2-7; CDR3nt: TGTGCCAGCAGTCCGGGACAGACTCTCTACGAGCAGTACTTC; CDR3aa: CASSPGQTLYEQYF
d_gene: TRBD1; v_gene: TRBV20-1; abundance: NA; j_gene: TRBJ2-4; CDR3nt: TGCAGTGCGGACAGGGCGAACATTCAGTACTTC; CDR3aa: CSADRANIQYF
d_gene: NA; v_gene: TRBV15; abundance: NA; j_gene: TRBJ1-4; CDR3nt: TGTGCCACCAGCGGCCACAGAGAAACAAATGAAAAACTGTTTTTT; CDR3aa: CATSGHRETNEKLFF
d_gene: NA; v_gene: TRBV29-1; abundance: few; j_gene: TRBJ1-1; CDR3nt: TGCAGCGTTTCGGGGGAAGGCACTGAAGCTTTCTTT; CDR3aa: CSVSGEGTEAFF
d_gene: NA; v_gene: TRBV5-1; abundance: NA; j_gene: TRBJ1-1; CDR3nt: TGCGCCAGCAGCTCCGACAGAACCACTGAAGCTTTCTTT; CDR3aa: CASSSDRTTEAFF
d_gene: NA; v_gene: TRBV19; abundance: NA; j_gene: TRBJ1-5; CDR3nt: TGTGCCAGTACCAATCCGGGTGGAGTAGGCAATCAGCCCCAGCATTTT; CDR3aa: CASTNPGGVGNQPQHF
d_gene: TRBD1; v_gene: TRBV9; abundance: NA; j_gene: TRBJ2-5; CDR3nt: TGTGCCAGCAGCGTTTCCGGGACAGAAGAGACCCAGTACTTC; CDR3aa: CASSVSGTEETQYF
d_gene: TRBD2; v_gene: TRBV6-1; abundance: NA; j_gene: TRBJ2-7; CDR3nt: TGTGCCAGCAACCGACTAGCGGGAGTAGACGAGCAGTACTTC; CDR3aa: CASNRLAGVDEQYF
d_gene: NA; v_gene: TRBV15; abundance: NA; j_gene: TRBJ2-7; CDR3nt: TGTGCCACCAGCACCGGTAGTCCCGTCTCCTACGAGCAGTACTTC; CDR3aa: CATSTGSPVSYEQYF